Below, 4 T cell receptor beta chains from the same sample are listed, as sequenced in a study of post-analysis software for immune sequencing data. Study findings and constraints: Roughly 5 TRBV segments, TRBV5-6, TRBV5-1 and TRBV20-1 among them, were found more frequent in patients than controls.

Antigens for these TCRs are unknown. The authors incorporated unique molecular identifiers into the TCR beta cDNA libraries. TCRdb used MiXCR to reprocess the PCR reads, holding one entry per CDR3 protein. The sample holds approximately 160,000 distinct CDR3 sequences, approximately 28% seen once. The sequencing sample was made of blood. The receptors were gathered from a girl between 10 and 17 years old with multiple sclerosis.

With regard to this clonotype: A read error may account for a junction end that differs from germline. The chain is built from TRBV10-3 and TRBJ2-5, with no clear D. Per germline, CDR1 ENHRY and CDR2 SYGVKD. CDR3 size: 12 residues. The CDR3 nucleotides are TGTGCCAGCAGTGAAGGTGAAGAGACCCAGTACTTC. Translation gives CASSEGEETQYF.

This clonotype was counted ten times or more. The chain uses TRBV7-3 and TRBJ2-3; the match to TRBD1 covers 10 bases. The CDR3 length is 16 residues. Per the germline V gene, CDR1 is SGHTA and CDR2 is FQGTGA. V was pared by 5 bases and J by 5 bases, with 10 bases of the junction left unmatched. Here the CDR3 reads CASSNGQGVPGDTQYF. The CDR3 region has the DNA TGTGCCAGCAGCAACGGACAGGGGGTTCCGGGAGATACGCAGTATTTT.

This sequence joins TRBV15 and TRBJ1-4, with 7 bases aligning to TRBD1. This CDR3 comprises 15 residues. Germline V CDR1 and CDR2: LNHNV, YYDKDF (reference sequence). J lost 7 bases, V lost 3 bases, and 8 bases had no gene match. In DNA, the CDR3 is TGTGCCACCAGCAGGACAGGGTCGGGTAGTGAAAAACTGTTTTTT. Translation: CATSRTGSGSEKLFF. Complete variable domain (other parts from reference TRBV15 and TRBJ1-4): DAMVIQNPRYQVTQFGKPVTLSCSQTLNHNVMYWYQQKSSQAPKLLFHYYDKDFNNEADTPDNFQSRRPNTSFCFLDIRSPGLGDTAMYLCATSRTGSGSEKLFFGSGTQLSVL.

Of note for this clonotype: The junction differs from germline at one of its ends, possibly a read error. CDR3 amino acids: CTSSSNPLGSSSGANVLTF. CDR3 nucleotide sequence: TGTACCAGCAGCTCCAATCCCCTGGGTTCCAGCTCTGGGGCCAACGTCCTGACTTTC. The rearrangement joins TRBV12-3 or TRBV12-4 to TRBJ2-6, with D unclear. The CDR3 consists of 19 residues.